What follows is one TCR beta chain and its context. Participants had their cohort set by participant-reported clinical history. All exposed participants met a person with COVID-19 within 2 weeks before entering the study. From germline, CDR1 is LNHDA and CDR2 SQIVND (reference sequence). The CDR3 has 14 residues. Trimming took 5 bases from V and 1 from J; bases not matched to a gene: 3. The data belong to a study of blood T cell repertoires in COVID-19. In the study overall: The analysed material was cDNA or gDNA that came from T cells, B-cell-depleted T cells, or PBMCs.

Sequencing used immunoSEQ multiplex PCR; TCRdb keeps in-frame clones, though not all of them. Of about 200,000 clones in the sample, about 83% were seen once. Sequenced: PBMCs or T cells enriched from blood (not recorded which). This clonotype was sampled from a woman in her forties or fifties who had been exposed to COVID-19. This chain uses TRBV19 with TRBJ2-5; TRBD1 agrees at 8 bases. Here the CDR3 reads CASSWTGRQETQYF. The CDR3 DNA follows: TGTGCCAGTAGTTGGACAGGGCGCCAAGAGACCCAGTACTTC. Looking up the rest from reference TRBV19 and TRBJ2-5 gives the full variable domain: DGGITQSPKYLFRKEGQNVTLSCEQNLNHDAMYWYRQDPGQGLRLIYYSQIVNDFQKGDIAEGYSVSREKKESFPLTVTSAQKNPTAFYLCASSWTGRQETQYFGPGTRLLVL.